The sequence of this TCR beta chain was determined in a study of blood T cell repertoires in COVID-19. Study in general: The study drew acute and convalescent COVID-19 samples from the United States, Italy and Spain. T cells, B-cell-depleted T cells, or PBMCs provided the cDNA or gDNA that served as material.

V shed 3 bases and J shed 2 bases, with 17 bases lying between them. CDR3 length: 16 residues. Germline-derived CDR1 and CDR2 are LNHDA and SQIVND (reference sequence). Followed longitudinally, the Seattle patients had been enrolled during active infection. Methods used by the authors: Amplification of reference gene primers provided the estimated nucleated cell counts. The assay was immunoSEQ multiplex PCR, and TCRdb's table has in-frame clones only and misses some. V and J calls and clone size follow that table, whereas D and trimming were derived from the DNA. The sample includes some 72,000 clones, approximately 80% of them seen just once.

V and J are TRBV19 and TRBJ2-7; D is unresolved. This TCR was recovered from a man in his forties or fifties with COVID-19, enrolled during active disease. The sample comprised peripheral blood. The CDR3 sequence: CASSIVRSDTTYEQYF. The CDR3 coding sequence is TGTGCCAGTAGTATCGTTCGAAGTGACACAACCTACGAGCAGTACTTC.